A selection of T cell receptor beta chains follows, all from one sample in a study of T cell responses to AZD1222 COVID-19 vaccine. Measured with immunoSEQ multiplex PCR; TCRdb has only the in-frame clones, and not every one. The profile shows about 160,000 clones, roughly 90% of them singletons. This specimen consisted of peripheral blood, obtained on day 0 of AZD1222 vaccination. All receptors come from an adult in good health. CDR3s include the opening cysteine and the closing phenylalanine or tryptophan. Fields, in order: V gene, J gene, clone size, D gene, CDR3 protein, CDR3 DNA. The D gene is left open where the match is weak. Part of the rows lack a size; the others show once, few, many or a class for expanded clones.

>TRBV5-8|TRBJ2-5|-|TRBD1
CASSLGAGQGGETQYF
TGTGCCAGCAGCTTGGGAGCGGGACAGGGGGGAGAGACCCAGTACTTC
>TRBV9|TRBJ1-2|-|TRBD1
CASSFDRASDGYTF
TGTGCCAGCAGCTTCGACAGGGCCTCGGATGGCTACACCTTC
>TRBV18|TRBJ2-5|-|-
CVTTGDIQETQYF
TGTGTCACGACGGGGGACATACAAGAGACCCAGTACTTC
>TRBV7-2|TRBJ1-1|-|-
CASSLAVGGRLRTEAFF
TGTGCCAGCAGCTTAGCGGTGGGGGGGCGGTTGCGCACTGAAGCTTTCTTT
>TRBV6-2/TRBV6-3|TRBJ2-1|-|-
CASSYGGASVLDEQFF
TGTGCCAGCAGTTACGGAGGGGCGTCTGTTTTAGATGAGCAGTTCTTC
>TRBV6-5|TRBJ2-7|-|-
CASSYPAGTSDLEQYF
TGTGCCAGCAGTTACCCGGCCGGGACCTCGGACCTCGAGCAGTACTTC
>TRBV29-1|TRBJ1-5|-|-
CSVGNNNQPQHF
TGCAGCGTCGGTAACAACAATCAGCCCCAGCATTTT
>TRBV19|TRBJ2-4|-|TRBD1
CASSIGTGKQYF
TGTGCCAGTAGTATCGGGACAGGAAAACAGTACTTC
>TRBV7-2|TRBJ2-7|-|-
CASSSTGTASYEQYF
TGTGCCAGCAGCTCAACCGGGACCGCCTCCTACGAGCAGTACTTC
>TRBV30|TRBJ1-2|-|-
CAWSVQVSNYGYTF
TGTGCCTGGAGTGTACAGGTCTCTAACTATGGCTACACCTTC
>TRBV5-1|TRBJ2-5|once|-
CASSLQAGAYQETQYF
TGCGCCAGCAGCTTGCAGGCAGGGGCGTACCAAGAGACCCAGTACTTC
>TRBV9|TRBJ1-1|-|-
CASSVAATNLAEAFF
TGTGCCAGCAGCGTAGCTGCGACCAATTTGGCTGAAGCTTTCTTT
>TRBV3-1/TRBV3-2|TRBJ1-5|-|-
CASSLRRSNQPQHF
TGTGCCAGCAGCTTACGACGGAGCAATCAGCCCCAGCATTTT
>TRBV15|TRBJ1-2|-|-
CATSRVGDYGYTF
TGTGCCACCAGCAGAGTGGGAGACTATGGCTACACCTTC
>TRBV21-1|TRBJ1-5|-|-
CASSKASYSNQPQHF
TGTGCCAGCAGCAAAGCTAGTTATAGCAATCAGCCCCAGCATTTT
>TRBV28|TRBJ1-2|-|-
CASSYRDGYTF
TGTGCCAGCAGTTACAGAGATGGCTACACCTTC
>TRBV7-8|TRBJ2-3|-|-
CASSLDGYRGDTQYF
TGTGCCAGCAGCTTAGATGGGTATAGGGGAGATACGCAGTATTTT
>TRBV2|TRBJ1-1|-|-
CASSLQGGNTEAFF
TGTGCCAGCAGCCTACAGGGAGGGAACACTGAAGCTTTCTTT
>TRBV28|TRBJ1-3|-|TRBD1
CASSRPGQGGISSGNTIYF
TGTGCCAGCAGTCGACCGGGACAGGGTGGGATTAGCTCTGGAAACACCATATATTTT
>TRBV2|TRBJ2-2|-|TRBD1
CASKGTGADTGELFF
TGTGCCAGCAAAGGGACAGGGGCGGACACCGGGGAGCTGTTTTTT
>TRBV10-3|TRBJ2-1|-|TRBD2
CAISGLAEDNEQFF
TGTGCCATCAGTGGACTAGCGGAGGACAATGAGCAGTTCTTC
>TRBV30|TRBJ1-6|-|TRBD1
CAWTGQGNSPLHF
TGTGCCTGGACCGGACAGGGCAACTCACCCCTCCACTTT
>TRBV13|TRBJ1-1|few|TRBD1
CASSPRQGALTEAFF
TGTGCCAGCAGCCCCCGACAGGGGGCGCTCACTGAAGCTTTCTTT
>TRBV15|TRBJ1-4|-|-
CATSAPRGREIDEKLFF
TGTGCCACCAGCGCCCCCCGAGGAAGGGAAATCGATGAAAAACTGTTTTTT
>TRBV9|TRBJ2-1|-|-
CASSPDRPSYNEQFF
TGTGCCAGCAGCCCTGACAGACCCTCCTACAATGAGCAGTTCTTC
>TRBV27|TRBJ2-3|-|TRBD2
CASTPLAGGGTDTQYF
TGTGCCAGCACCCCACTAGCGGGAGGGGGGACAGATACGCAGTATTTT
>TRBV19|TRBJ1-5|once|-
CASSIEEGNQPQHF
TGTGCCAGTAGTATTGAGGAGGGGAATCAGCCCCAGCATTTT
>TRBV6-5|TRBJ1-4|-|-
CASSYGENNEKLFF
TGTGCCAGCAGTTACGGGGAAAATAATGAAAAACTGTTTTTT
>TRBV28|TRBJ1-2|once|-
CASSLSYGYTF
TGTGCCAGCAGTCTATCCTATGGCTACACCTTC
>TRBV5-1|TRBJ1-1|-|TRBD1
CASSLGGQQNTEAFF
TGCGCCAGCAGCTTGGGGGGACAGCAGAACACTGAAGCTTTCTTT
>TRBV6-5|TRBJ2-1|-|-
CASSPDKNEQFF
TGTGCCAGCAGCCCGGACAAGAATGAGCAGTTCTTC
>TRBV28|TRBJ1-2|-|-
CASSLGGAGYGYTF
TGTGCCAGCAGTTTAGGGGGCGCAGGCTATGGCTACACCTTC
>TRBV6-5|TRBJ1-1|-|-
CASSLRGLMNTEAFF
TGTGCCAGCAGCCTTAGGGGACTCATGAACACTGAAGCTTTCTTT
>TRBV27|TRBJ2-3|-|TRBD2
CASSTVIAGGSTDTQYF
TGTGCCAGCAGCACCGTCATAGCGGGAGGCAGCACAGATACGCAGTATTTT
>TRBV30|TRBJ2-1|-|TRBD1
CAWFHQGAGNEQFF
TGTGCCTGGTTTCATCAGGGGGCAGGGAATGAGCAGTTCTTC
>TRBV27|TRBJ1-2|-|-
CASSLWGVRTANYGYTF
TGTGCCAGCAGTTTATGGGGAGTCCGAACAGCTAACTATGGCTACACCTTC
>TRBV30|TRBJ1-2|once|-
CAWAPHRANYGYTF
TGTGCCTGGGCCCCCCACCGGGCCAACTATGGCTACACCTTC
>TRBV13|TRBJ2-7|-|-
CASSRNTMGYEQYF
TGTGCCAGCAGCCGAAACACTATGGGGTACGAGCAGTACTTC
>TRBV30|TRBJ1-6|-|-
CAWRGRQDYYNSPLHF
TGTGCCTGGAGGGGGAGACAGGACTACTATAATTCACCCCTCCACTTT
>TRBV30|TRBJ1-4|-|TRBD1
CAWSYNRGLNEKLFF
TGTGCCTGGAGTTATAACAGGGGTCTAAATGAAAAACTGTTTTTT
>TRBV7-3|TRBJ2-1|-|-
CASSLEASSYNEQFF
TGTGCCAGCAGCTTAGAGGCTAGCTCCTACAATGAGCAGTTCTTC
>TRBV19|TRBJ2-2|-|TRBD2
CASTGRLAENTGELFF
TGTGCCAGTACGGGTCGACTAGCGGAGAACACCGGGGAGCTGTTTTTT
>TRBV7-2|TRBJ2-5|-|-
CASSLIIGSSQTQYF
TGTGCCAGCAGCTTAATTATCGGTAGCTCGCAGACCCAGTACTTC
>TRBV14|TRBJ2-3|-|-
CASSQVATSYYTQYF
TGTGCCAGCAGCCAAGTGGCTACCTCCTATTATACGCAGTATTTT
>TRBV23-1|TRBJ1-5|-|TRBD1
CASPSFGTDLNQPQHF
TGCGCCAGCCCTTCTTTCGGGACAGACCTCAATCAGCCCCAGCATTTT
>TRBV3-1/TRBV3-2|TRBJ1-3|-|-
CASSQGQSGNTIYF
TGTGCCAGCAGCCAAGGGCAGTCTGGAAACACCATATATTTT